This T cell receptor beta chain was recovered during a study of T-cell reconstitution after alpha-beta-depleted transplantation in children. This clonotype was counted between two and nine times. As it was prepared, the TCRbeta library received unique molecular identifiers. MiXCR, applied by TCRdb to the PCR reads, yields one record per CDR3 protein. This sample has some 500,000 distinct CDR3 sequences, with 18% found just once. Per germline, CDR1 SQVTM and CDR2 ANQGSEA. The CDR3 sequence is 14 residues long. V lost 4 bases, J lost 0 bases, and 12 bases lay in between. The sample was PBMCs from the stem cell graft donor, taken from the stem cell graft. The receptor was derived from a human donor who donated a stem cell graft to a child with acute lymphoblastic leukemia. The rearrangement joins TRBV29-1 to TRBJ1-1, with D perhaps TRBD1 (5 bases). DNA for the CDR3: TGCAGCGTTGTTACAGGACACATGAACACTGAAGCTTTCTTT. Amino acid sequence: CSVVTGHMNTEAFF.